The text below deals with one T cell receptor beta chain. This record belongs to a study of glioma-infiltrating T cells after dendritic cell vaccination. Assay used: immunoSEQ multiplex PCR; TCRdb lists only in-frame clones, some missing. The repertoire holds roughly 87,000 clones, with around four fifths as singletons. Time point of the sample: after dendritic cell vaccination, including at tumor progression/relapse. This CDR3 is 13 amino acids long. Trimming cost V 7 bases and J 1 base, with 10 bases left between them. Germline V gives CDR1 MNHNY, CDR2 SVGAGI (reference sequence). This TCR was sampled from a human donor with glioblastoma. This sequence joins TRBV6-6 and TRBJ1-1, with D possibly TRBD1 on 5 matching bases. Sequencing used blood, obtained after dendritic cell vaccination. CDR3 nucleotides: TGTGCCAGCACCCGTGACAGGAACACTGAAGCTTTCTTT. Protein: CASTRDRNTEAFF.